The 21 T cell receptor beta chains reported below all come from one sample, sequenced in a study of beta chain features in type 1 diabetes. No antigen has been identified for these receptors. Sequenced material consisted of expressed TCRB transcripts (all of the isolated RNA was reverse transcribed). Produced via immunoSEQ multiplex PCR; TCRdb's table is partial and in-frame only. This sample has roughly 160,000 clones; roughly 8% occur once, and the top ten carry under 0.6%. General study findings and limits: Researchers report that Type 1 diabetes patients had moderately but significantly shorter TCRB CDR3s across all four CD4+ subsets.

Sequencing was carried out using central memory CD4+ T cells from blood. Receptors originate from a man younger than 35 with type 1 diabetes.

This clone was seen only a few times. The chain links TRBV4-3 to TRBJ1-4, with a tentative D call TRBD1 (5 bases). Trimming cost V 4 bases and J 5 bases, with 20 bases left between them. Germline CDR1 LGHNA, CDR2 YSLEER. The CDR3 extends over 17 amino acids. CDR3 region: CASSPFITGTLNEKLFF. The CDR3 DNA sequence: TGCGCCAGCAGCCCTTTCATAACCGGGACTCTGAATGAAAAACTGTTTTTT.

The chain combines TRBV30 with TRBJ2-3; TRBD1 aligns across 10 bases. CDR1 GTSNPN and CDR2 SVGIG come from the germline V gene (reference sequence). Losses at the gene ends were 4 bases for V and 5 bases for J; bases not matched to a gene: 9. The CDR3 runs to 15 residues. The CDR3 DNA sequence: TGTGCCTGGACTCATCATAGGACAGGGGGAGATACGCAGTATTTT. Translating it yields CAWTHHRTGGDTQYF.

This clone has ten or more counts. This sequence joins TRBV14 and TRBJ1-2; TRBD1 aligns across 7 bases. V dropped 9 bases and J dropped 7; count of bases not matched to a gene: 11. CDR1 and CDR2 (germline): SGHDN, FVKESK. The CDR3 has 13 amino acids. The chain's CDR3 is CASSAGTAFGYTF. CDR3 in DNA: TGTGCCAGTTCCGCCGGGACAGCTTTTGGCTACACCTTC. The full variable domain, its missing parts supplied by reference TRBV14 and TRBJ1-2, is EAGVTQFPSHSVIEKGQTVTLRCDPISGHDNLYWYRRVMGKEIKFLLHFVKESKQDESGMPNNRFLAERTGGTYSTLKVQPAELEDSGVYFCASSAGTAFGYTFGSGTRLTVV.

This clone was counted ten times or more. This chain joins TRBV4-3 and TRBJ2-1; TRBD2 is a possible D gene (6 bases). V lost 4 bases and J 14 bases, leaving 27 bases between the germline ends. From germline, CDR1 is LGHNA and CDR2 YSLEER. This CDR3 has 16 amino acids. The DNA for the CDR3 is TGCGCCAGCAGCCCCCAAAACACCGGGACTCCAGGTGGGGAGTTCTTC. The encoded protein is CASSPQNTGTPGGEFF.

The sample holds a few counts of this clone. The chain has TRBV9 and TRBJ2-4; D remains unclear. CDR1 and CDR2 (germline): SGDLS, YYNGEE. This CDR3 spans 9 amino acids. V gave up 6 bases and J gave up 10 bases, with 5 bases separating them. The DNA for the CDR3 is TGTGCCAGCAAGAGAATTCAGTACTTC. It is translated as CASKRIQYF.

At least ten counts were recorded for this clone. The chain is built from TRBV28 and TRBJ2-6; 10 bases agree with TRBD2. Germline loops: CDR1 MDHEN, CDR2 SYDVKM. The CDR3 consists of 17 residues. Trimming took 2 bases from V and 0 from J; bases not matched to a gene: 1. CDR3 region: CASSLASGGSGANVLTF. CDR3 DNA sequence: TGTGCCAGCAGTTTAGCTAGCGGGGGCTCTGGGGCCAACGTCCTGACTTTC. The full variable domain, rest sourced from reference TRBV28 and TRBJ2-6, is DVKVTQSSRYLVKRTGEKVFLECVQDMDHENMFWYRQDPGLGLRLIYFSYDVKMKEKGDIPEGYSVSREKKERFSLILESASTNQTSMYLCASSLASGGSGANVLTFGAGSRLTVL.

This clone came up a few times. V and J are TRBV7-2 and TRBJ1-4; no clear D. Trimming shortened V by 2 bases and J by 0 bases, and 10 bases separated the two germline ends. This CDR3 has 16 amino acids. Germline V gene lookup returns CDR1 SGHTA and CDR2 FQGNSA. The CDR3 DNA reads as TGTGCCAGCAGCTTAAACCACATTGCAACTAATGAAAAACTGTTTTTT. Its translation: CASSLNHIATNEKLFF.

The gene calls are TRBV12-5 and TRBJ1-1; maybe TRBD1 (5 bases). The CDR3 consists of 16 residues. Per the germline V gene, CDR1 is LGHNT and CDR2 is FRNRAP. V lost 5 bases and J 4 bases, leaving 20 bases between the germline ends. CDR3 residues: CASGIRLGGDGTEAFF. CDR3 in DNA: TGTGCTAGTGGTATCCGCCTCGGGGGGGATGGCACTGAAGCTTTCTTT.

The genes are TRBV28 and TRBJ2-5; TRBD2 matches 10 bases. This CDR3 is built from 14 residues. Germline loops: CDR1 MDHEN, CDR2 SYDVKM. V shed 8 bases and J 9 bases; nucleotides not matched to a gene: 12. In DNA, the CDR3 is TGTGCCAGCGAAGATACTAGCGGGATCGGGGCCCAGTACTTC. Protein sequence: CASEDTSGIGAQYF. The full variable domain, its missing parts supplied by reference TRBV28 and TRBJ2-5, is DVKVTQSSRYLVKRTGEKVFLECVQDMDHENMFWYRQDPGLGLRLIYFSYDVKMKEKGDIPEGYSVSREKKERFSLILESASTNQTSMYLCASEDTSGIGAQYFGPGTRLLVL.

The V and J genes are TRBV20-1 and TRBJ2-7; D gene unclear. The V end was cut by 0 bases, the J end by 9 bases, with 9 bases between. The CDR3 spans 11 residues. The germline V gene encodes CDR1 DFQATT and CDR2 SNEGSKA (reference sequence). The CDR3 is CSARDRFRQYF. The CDR3 DNA reads as TGCAGTGCTAGAGACCGGTTTCGGCAGTACTTC.

This clone was detected ten times or more. This chain connects TRBV29-1 to TRBJ1-1; possible D gene TRBD1, 5 bases. The CDR3 runs 11 residues. V dropped 8 bases and J dropped 7 bases, with 14 bases sitting between them. Germline CDR1 and CDR2: SQVTM and ANQGSEA. The CDR3 region is CSYIRADEAFF. For the CDR3, the DNA is TGCAGCTATATCAGGGCTGATGAAGCTTTCTTT.

The V call is TRBV5-4, the J call TRBJ1-3; TRBD1 agrees at 7 bases. This CDR3 is 17 amino acids long. Trimming removed 4 bases from V and 0 bases from J; junction bases left unmatched: 10. The V gene's germline CDR1 is SGHNT and CDR2 YYREEE (reference sequence). The CDR3 DNA reads TGTGCCAGCAGCGATAACAGGGGTCGTTACTCTGGAAACACCATATATTTT. Translation: CASSDNRGRYSGNTIYF.

V usage is TRBV28 and J usage is TRBJ2-7; TRBD1 agrees at 9 bases. The germline V gene encodes CDR1 MDHEN and CDR2 SYDVKM. The CDR3 is made up of 14 amino acids. Trimming removed 4 bases from V and 4 bases from J; junction bases left unmatched: 5. The CDR3 sequence: CASSYPGQGYEQYF. DNA of the CDR3: TGTGCCAGCAGTTATCCGGGACAGGGTTACGAGCAGTACTTC.

This clone has just a few counts. This chain links TRBV9 with TRBJ1-1; tentatively, D is TRBD1 (6 bases). In germline, CDR1 is SGDLS, CDR2 YYNGEE. The CDR3 extends over 15 amino acids. With 3 bases removed from V and 2 bases from J, the gap between germline ends came to 14 bases. CDR3 in amino acids: CASSGRQDINTEAFF. In nucleotides, the CDR3 is TGTGCCAGCAGCGGACGACAGGACATCAACACTGAAGCTTTCTTT.

This clone was seen repeatedly, ten times or more. This chain links TRBV18 with TRBJ1-1; D possibly corresponds to TRBD1 (5 bases). The germline V and J ends were trimmed by 3 bases and 4 bases, with 15 bases remaining between them. The CDR3 is made up of 15 amino acids. Germline assignment: CDR1 KGHSH and CDR2 LQKENI. This CDR3 is CASSPGARAATEAFF. CDR3 bases: TGTGCCAGCTCACCTGGGGCTAGGGCGGCCACTGAAGCTTTCTTT.

This clone was seen a handful of times. The V and J genes are TRBV10-3 and TRBJ2-5; 8 bases align to TRBD1. The CDR3 consists of 17 residues. The V segment lost 5 bases and the J segment 1 base; nucleotides outside the gene matches: 12. Germline V lookup: CDR1 ENHRY, CDR2 SYGVKD. The CDR3 protein is CAISKRPDRETQETQYF. The DNA for the CDR3 is TGTGCCATCAGTAAACGACCGGACAGGGAAACCCAAGAGACCCAGTACTTC.

The V call is TRBV2, the J call TRBJ2-7; possibly TRBD1 for D (5 bases). The germline V and J ends were trimmed by 6 bases and 4 bases, with 10 bases remaining between them. The germline V gene has CDR1 SNHLY and CDR2 FYNNEI. The length of the CDR3 is 12 residues. This chain's CDR3 is CASSRTSYEQYF. CDR3 coding DNA: TGTGCCAGCAGCCGGACATCTTACGAGCAGTACTTC.

This clone turned up a few times. J is TRBJ2-7 and V is TRBV7-2; maybe TRBD1 (5 bases). Between the trimmed V and J ends, which lost 1 base and 7 bases, there was a span of 8 bases. Looked up from germline, CDR1 is SGHTA and CDR2 is FQGNSA. This CDR3 has 12 amino acids. CDR3 protein: CASSLGRQEQYF. The CDR3 bases are TGTGCCAGCAGCTTAGGCCGACAGGAGCAGTACTTC.

The chain employs TRBV28 and TRBJ1-1, with D maybe TRBD1 (6 bases). Between the trimmed V and J ends, which lost 7 bases and 0 bases, there was a span of 18 bases. CDR1 is MDHEN and CDR2 is SYDVKM in the germline V gene. CDR3 length: 16 residues. The CDR3: CASTSEGRGMNTEAFF. CDR3 in DNA: TGTGCCAGCACCTCAGAAGGAAGGGGGATGAACACTGAAGCTTTCTTT.

This clone has more than one count but fewer than ten. This sequence joins TRBV10-3 and TRBJ1-6, with D uncertain. Per germline, CDR1 ENHRY and CDR2 SYGVKD. V was pared by 5 bases and J by 7 bases, with 12 bases between. CDR3 length: 14 residues. CDR3 loop: CAISNTPRNSPLHF. CDR3 sequence (DNA): TGTGCCATCAGTAATACCCCCAGGAATTCACCCCTCCACTTT.

The chain carries TRBV9 and TRBJ2-7; TRBD1 matches 9 bases. The germline V gene encodes CDR1 SGDLS and CDR2 YYNGEE. V dropped 3 bases and J dropped 3; count of bases not matched to a gene: 7. The length of the CDR3 is 15 residues. Here the CDR3 DNA reads TGTGCCAGCAGCGAGGGACAGGGATGGAACTACGAGCAGTACTTC. Protein product: CASSEGQGWNYEQYF. Full variable domain (remainder filled in from reference TRBV9 and TRBJ2-7): DSGVTQTPKHLITATGQRVTLRCSPRSGDLSVYWYQQSLDQGLQFLIQYYNGEERAKGNILERFSAQQFPDLHSELNLSSLELGDSALYFCASSEGQGWNYEQYFGPGTRLTVT.